This T cell receptor (beta chain) was captured by sequencing in a study of OX40 agonist ivuxolimab in advanced cancers. Study overall: The study enrolled dose-escalation patients with hepatocellular carcinoma, melanoma, renal cell or head and neck cancer. One patient with hepatocellular carcinoma and two with cutaneous melanoma, three in all, had partial responses.

Germline CDR1 and CDR2: LGHNA and YSLEER. The CDR3 consists of 14 residues. V gave up 0 bases and J gave up 6 bases, with 8 bases separating them. Clones were read by immunoSEQ multiplex PCR, and TCRdb kept only the in-frame ones, dropping some. The profile shows approximately 43,000 clones, more than 80% of them singletons. Material: CD4+ or CD8+ T cells sorted from blood, obtained in a trial of the OX40 agonist ivuxolimab. The source is an adult with an advanced solid tumor such as melanoma, head and neck, liver or kidney cancer. The J gene is TRBJ2-2, the V gene TRBV4-3; D is undetermined. CDR3 region: CASSQEWSSGELFF. Written as DNA, the CDR3 is TGCGCCAGCAGCCAAGAATGGAGTTCCGGGGAGCTGTTTTTT.